Shown below are 19 T cell receptor beta chains from a single sample sequenced in a study of blood T cells in healthy people across ages. A second PCR, run for roughly 7 to 11 cycles, used a sample-barcoded 5' primer plus a J-beta primer mix. From the 5' RACE reads, TCRdb called clonotypes with MiXCR, one entry per CDR3 protein. The sample consists of about 1,500,000 distinct CDR3 sequences, approximately 30% of them appearing once. Sequenced: blood. The receptors come from a woman in her twenties or thirties in good health.

The chain is built from TRBV28 and TRBJ2-7, with TRBD1 matching over 8 bases. Germline CDR1 reads MDHEN; CDR2 reads SYDVKM. The trim removed 5 bases at V and 3 bases at J, leaving 6 bases unmatched. The CDR3 sequence is 14 residues long. The DNA of the CDR3 is TGTGCCAGCAGTCGGACAGGGACCTACTACGAGCAGTACTTC. As protein: CASSRTGTYYEQYF.

This clonotype was detected only a few times. This chain joins TRBV28 and TRBJ2-7, with D possibly matching TRBD2 (6 bases). This CDR3 has 15 amino acids. The V end lost 4 bases, the J end lost 5 bases, and 18 bases lay between the germline ends. Germline V gene data show CDR1 as MDHEN and CDR2 as SYDVKM. The CDR3 region has the DNA TGTGCCAGCAGTTCCCCGGAGCGGGTAGGGGACGAGCAGTACTTC. It yields the protein CASSSPERVGDEQYF. Full variable domain (rest looked up from reference TRBV28 and TRBJ2-7): DVKVTQSSRYLVKRTGEKVFLECVQDMDHENMFWYRQDPGLGLRLIYFSYDVKMKEKGDIPEGYSVSREKKERFSLILESASTNQTSMYLCASSSPERVGDEQYFGPGTRLTVT.

Only a few counts were recorded for this clonotype. The chain recombines TRBV12-5 with TRBJ2-1; unclear D gene. The ends were cut back, 0 bases at V and 0 bases at J, with 15 bases in the middle. Germline loops: CDR1 LGHNT, CDR2 FRNRAP. The CDR3 is made up of 18 amino acids. As DNA, the CDR3 is TGTGCTAGTGGTTTGGTTAGTCGTGGCTACCTCTCCTACAATGAGCAGTTCTTC. This translates into CASGLVSRGYLSYNEQFF.

This clonotype appeared many times. CDR3 region: CSVDLGNNEQFF. The CDR3 bases are TGCAGCGTGGACCTGGGAAACAATGAGCAGTTCTTC. The chain links TRBV29-1 to TRBJ2-1; D gene unclear. V shed 6 bases and J shed 5 bases, with 11 bases lying between them. The germline V gene has CDR1 SQVTM and CDR2 ANQGSEA. There are 12 residues in the CDR3.

A few counts support this clonotype. This chain joins TRBV7-9 and TRBJ2-3; 9 bases line up with TRBD2. Germline trimming cut 5 bases from V and 2 bases from J; bases unmatched to any gene: 8. There are 16 residues in the CDR3. Per the germline V gene, CDR1 is SEHNR and CDR2 is FQNEAQ (reference sequence). The DNA of the CDR3 is TGTGCCAGCAGCCCCACTAGCGGGCCAGACACAGATACGCAGTATTTT. Protein product: CASSPTSGPDTDTQYF.

This clonotype has more than one count but fewer than ten. DNA for the CDR3: TGTGCCTGGAGACTTTGGGGAGGTGGCTACACCTTC. Translated, it gives CAWRLWGGGYTF. The chain has TRBV30 and TRBJ1-2; D is uncertain. The V end was cut by 3 bases, the J end by 7 bases, with 12 bases between. The CDR3 loop spans 12 amino acids. Germline CDR1 GTSNPN, CDR2 SVGIG (reference sequence).

The CDR3 reads CASQGPNNSPLHF. The CDR3 coding sequence is TGTGCCAGCCAGGGGCCCAATAATTCACCCCTCCACTTT. J is TRBJ1-6 and V is TRBV28, with a tentative D call TRBD1 (6 bases). Germline-derived CDR1 and CDR2 are MDHEN and SYDVKM. The CDR3 covers 13 residues. Trimming took off 8 bases at V and 5 bases at J, with 10 bases between the two ends.

The table lists this clonotype with a few counts. The rearrangement joins TRBV20-1 to TRBJ1-6; D is undetermined. The CDR3 has 13 amino acids. V was clipped by 4 bases and J by 7 bases, with 11 bases between them. Germline CDR1 reads DFQATT; CDR2 reads SNEGSKA (reference sequence). The CDR3, as DNA: TGCAGTGCTAAAACAGCCTCAAATTCACCCCTCCACTTT. This codes for CSAKTASNSPLHF.

The chain has TRBV7-8 and TRBJ2-3; the match to TRBD1 covers 8 bases. Trimming at V came to 5 bases and at J to 0 bases, leaving 10 bases not matched to a gene. The CDR3 covers 17 residues. In germline, CDR1 is SGHVS, CDR2 FQNEAQ. CDR3 in amino acids: CASSLTGADSSTDTQYF. As DNA, the CDR3 is TGTGCCAGCAGCCTGACAGGGGCCGACTCTAGCACAGATACGCAGTATTTT.

This clonotype has only a few counts. The chain combines TRBV27 with TRBJ2-1, with TRBD2 identical over 12 bases. The CDR3 has 17 residues. Per the germline V gene, CDR1 is MNHEY and CDR2 is SMNVEV (reference sequence). Trimming removed 5 bases from V and 0 bases from J; junction bases left unmatched: 5. CDR3 residues: CASSATSGRFSYNEQFF. The CDR3 coding sequence is TGTGCCAGCAGTGCTACTAGCGGGAGGTTCTCCTACAATGAGCAGTTCTTC.

This chain connects TRBV14 to TRBJ2-7; D is unclear. CDR1 and CDR2 (germline): SGHDN, FVKESK. The V end was cut by 3 bases, the J end by 6 bases, with 9 bases between. The CDR3 length is 12 residues. Written as DNA, the CDR3 is TGTGCCAGCAGCCAGACGGACGGCGAGCAGTACTTC. This encodes CASSQTDGEQYF.

A few counts support this clonotype. The V call is TRBV4-2, the J call TRBJ2-2, with D perhaps TRBD1 or TRBD2 (5 bases each). The CDR3 contains 17 residues. Germline assignment: CDR1 LGHNA and CDR2 YNFKEQ. V lost 0 bases and J lost 0, with 11 bases in between. CDR3 coding DNA: TGTGCCAGCAGCCAAGAAAGGGGAGATGCGAACACCGGGGAGCTGTTTTTT. Residues: CASSQERGDANTGELFF.

The chain uses TRBV20-1 and TRBJ2-1, with 8 bases fitting TRBD2. This CDR3 is built from 12 residues. The germline gives CDR1 DFQATT, CDR2 SNEGSKA (reference sequence). V lost 8 bases and J lost 4; bases outside the gene matches: 4. Here the CDR3 DNA reads TGCAGTAGCGGGGGAAATTACAATGAGCAGTTCTTC. It is translated as CSSGGNYNEQFF.

This clonotype was picked up a small number of times. The chain carries TRBV9 and TRBJ2-7; maybe TRBD1 (6 bases). CDR1 SGDLS and CDR2 YYNGEE come from the germline V gene. This CDR3 contains 14 residues. Deletions cut 4 bases from V and 0 bases from J, with 11 bases between. Here the CDR3 DNA reads TGTGCCAGCAGCCGAGGGACAACCTCCTACGAGCAGTACTTC. Translated, it gives CASSRGTTSYEQYF. The variable domain in full, completed from reference TRBV9 and TRBJ2-7, reads DSGVTQTPKHLITATGQRVTLRCSPRSGDLSVYWYQQSLDQGLQFLIQYYNGEERAKGNILERFSAQQFPDLHSELNLSSLELGDSALYFCASSRGTTSYEQYFGPGTRLTVT.

This clonotype came up many times. The chain recombines TRBV6-5 with TRBJ1-2; weak D call: TRBD1 (5 bases). The CDR3 is 16 residues long. V was trimmed by 6 bases and J by 4 bases, leaving 21 bases between them. Germline V gene data show CDR1 as MNHEY and CDR2 as SVGAGI. For the CDR3, the DNA is TGTGCCAGCAGCCAACCGAGGTCGGGGGTCGGCTATGGCTACACCTTC. The encoded protein is CASSQPRSGVGYGYTF.

The chain combines TRBV7-2 with TRBJ2-7; D is possibly TRBD1 (5 bases). This CDR3 is 15 amino acids long. In germline, CDR1 is SGHTA, CDR2 FQGNSA. The V and J ends lost 2 bases and 7 bases respectively, with 18 bases between them. The CDR3 loop reads CASSLRAGYYNEQYF. DNA of the CDR3: TGTGCCAGCAGCTTAAGGGCAGGGTATTACAATGAGCAGTACTTC. Together with reference TRBV7-2 and TRBJ2-7, the CDR3 gives the full variable domain: GAGVSQSPSNKVTEKGKDVELRCDPISGHTALYWYRQSLGQGLEFLIYFQGNSAPDKSGLPSDRFSAERTGGSVSTLTIQRTQQEDSAVYLCASSLRAGYYNEQYFGPGTRLTVT.

The gene calls are TRBV5-1 and TRBJ2-5; 7 positions agree with TRBD2. Germline V CDR1 and CDR2: SGHRS, YFSETQ. This CDR3 spans 13 amino acids. V shed 7 bases, J shed 0 bases, and the junction held 3 bases outside the gene matches. This CDR3 reads CASGAGDQETQYF. CDR3 nucleotides: TGCGCCAGCGGGGCGGGAGACCAAGAGACCCAGTACTTC.

This clonotype was detected many times. This sequence joins TRBV29-1 and TRBJ1-1; D is perhaps TRBD1 (6 bases). CDR1 and CDR2 from the germline V gene are SQVTM and ANQGSEA. The CDR3 sequence is 12 residues long. The germline V and J ends were trimmed by 7 bases and 0 bases, with 9 bases remaining between them. CDR3 bases: TGCAGCGCAGGACAGATGAACACTGAAGCTTTCTTT. It translates to CSAGQMNTEAFF.

Of note for this clonotype: Possible read error: a much larger clone is one base away. The rearrangement uses TRBV4-1 and TRBJ2-6; maybe TRBD1 (6 bases). This CDR3 has 18 residues. In germline, CDR1 is MGHRA, CDR2 YSYEKL. The CDR3 bases are TGCGCCAGCAGCCATACTCAGGGGCAGTCCTCCGGGGCCAACGCCCTGACTTTC. It is translated as CASSHTQGQSSGANALTF.